The rows below give T cell receptor beta chains drawn from one sample of a study of blood T cells in healthy people across ages. TCRdb reanalysed the 5' RACE reads using MiXCR and keeps one entry per CDR3 protein. The sample includes fewer than 900,000 distinct CDR3 sequences, about 40% of them seen just once. Specimen: blood. Receptors originate from a woman in her sixties in good health. Both conserved end residues are part of each CDR3. A D gene is named only where the DNA matches it firmly. Clone size is given for some rows only: seen once, a few or many times, or a class if the clone is expanded.

TRBV27	TRBJ1-1	-	17	-	CASSLSSAVFSNTEAFF	TGTGCCAGCAGTTTATCGTCGGCAGTTTTTTCGAACACTGAAGCTTTCTTT
TRBV3-1	TRBJ2-7	-	16	-	CASSQGQPTRAYEQYF	TGTGCCAGCAGCCAAGGACAGCCAACCCGAGCCTACGAGCAGTACTTC
TRBV29-1	TRBJ2-7	-	16	-	CSVEVALGTFSYEQYF	TGCAGCGTTGAAGTAGCTCTCGGAACATTTTCCTACGAGCAGTACTTC
TRBV18	TRBJ2-7	few	11	TRBD1	CASSDRDEQYF	TGTGCCAGCTCAGACAGGGACGAGCAGTACTTC
TRBV3-1	TRBJ2-1	-	17	TRBD1	CASSQGTQGARYNEQFF	TGTGCCAGCAGCCAAGGGACACAGGGGGCGCGATACAATGAGCAGTTCTTC
TRBV11-1	TRBJ2-1	-	17	-	CASSLASPDAGRLEEFF	TGTGCCAGCAGCTTAGCAAGCCCGGACGCGGGAAGGTTGGAGGAGTTCTTC
TRBV20-1	TRBJ2-3	-	16	TRBD2	CSAHPVASGSSGTQYF	TGCAGTGCTCACCCGGTGGCTAGCGGGAGTTCAGGTACGCAGTATTTT
TRBV5-1	TRBJ1-6	-	15	-	CASSWDNVYNSPLHF	TGCGCCAGCAGCTGGGACAACGTTTATAATTCACCCCTCCACTTT
TRBV4-3	TRBJ1-4	-	15	-	CASRGRVATNEKLFF	TGCGCCAGCAGGGGCAGGGTTGCAACTAATGAAAAACTGTTTTTT
TRBV3-1	TRBJ1-1	-	12	-	CASSQEGKGAFF	TGTGCCAGCAGCCAAGAGGGCAAGGGAGCTTTCTTT
TRBV5-1	TRBJ2-1	few	16	TRBD2	CASSVGLGSTYNEQFF	TGCGCCAGCAGCGTCGGACTAGGTTCGACTTACAATGAGCAGTTCTTC
TRBV25-1	TRBJ1-1	-	13	-	CASSEQGFTEAFF	TGTGCCAGCAGTGAACAGGGGTTCACTGAAGCTTTCTTT
TRBV7-3	TRBJ1-4	-	15	-	CASSSPGATNEKLFF	TGTGCCAGCAGCTCTCCAGGGGCAACTAATGAAAAACTGTTTTTT
TRBV10-3	TRBJ1-4	-	17	-	CAITTPRLKPTNEKLFF	TGTGCCATCACCACCCCTCGGCTGAAACCAACTAATGAAAAACTGTTTTTT
TRBV6-5	TRBJ1-1	-	15	-	CASSYKRYQPAEVFF	TGTGCCAGCAGTTACAAGAGGTACCAGCCCGCTGAAGTTTTCTTT
TRBV21-1	TRBJ1-2	few	14	-	CASSKLGQNYGYTF	TGTGCCAGCAGCAAATTGGGACAGAACTATGGCTACACCTTC
TRBV24-1	TRBJ2-2	-	17	-	CATSDPTGTANTGELFF	TGTGCCACCAGTGATCCTACAGGGACGGCGAACACCGGGGAGCTGTTTTTT
TRBV28	TRBJ1-2	few	13	-	CASGSASNYGYTF	TGTGCCAGCGGATCAGCTTCTAACTATGGCTACACCTTC
TRBV15	TRBJ2-5	many	13	-	CATSSLAGETQYF	TGTGCCACCAGCAGCCTGGCGGGAGAGACCCAGTACTTC
TRBV28	TRBJ2-7	-	14	-	CASSSPDSDYEQYF	TGTGCCAGCAGTTCACCAGACTCCGACTACGAGCAGTACTTC
TRBV7-2	TRBJ1-2	few	15	-	CASSLEFSDLYGYTF	TGTGCCAGCAGCTTAGAGTTCAGCGATCTCTATGGCTACACCTTC
TRBV11-2	TRBJ2-7	-	15	-	CASSSSGYISYEQYF	TGTGCCAGCAGCTCGAGCGGCTATATCTCCTACGAGCAGTACTTC
TRBV2	TRBJ2-3	few	14	-	CASTAGLRTDTQYF	TGTGCCAGCACTGCTGGACTCAGGACAGATACGCAGTATTTT
TRBV11-2	TRBJ2-1	-	15	-	CASSLEVGGYNEQFF	TGTGCCAGCAGCTTAGAAGTGGGGGGTTACAATGAGCAGTTCTTC
TRBV10-3	TRBJ2-3	-	13	TRBD2	CAIGTGGLDTQYF	TGTGCCATCGGGACGGGAGGGCTAGATACGCAGTATTTT
TRBV12-3/TRBV12-4	TRBJ2-7	few	15	TRBD2	CASSSSRAGGNEQYF	TGTGCCAGCAGTTCCTCACGAGCGGGGGGAAACGAGCAGTACTTC
TRBV29-1	TRBJ2-3	few	14	-	CSAPLGGPTDTQYF	TGCAGCGCCCCGCTTGGGGGGCCCACAGATACGCAGTATTTT
TRBV10-3	TRBJ2-3	few	15	TRBD2	CAISERTSGTDTQYF	TGTGCCATCAGTGAACGGACTAGCGGCACAGATACGCAGTATTTT
TRBV30	TRBJ2-4	few	13	TRBD1	CAWNPDRGNIQYF	TGTGCCTGGAACCCCGACAGGGGAAACATTCAGTACTTC
TRBV28	TRBJ1-6	-	13	TRBD1	CASTGQGNSPLHF	TGTGCCAGCACCGGACAGGGCAATTCACCCCTCCACTTT
TRBV7-2	TRBJ2-5	many	14	-	CASSSMGYQETQYF	TGTGCCAGCAGCTCTATGGGATACCAAGAGACCCAGTACTTC
TRBV12-3/TRBV12-4	TRBJ1-1	-	12	-	CASSLSWIEAFF	TGTGCCAGCAGTTTATCGTGGATTGAAGCTTTCTTT
TRBV20-1	TRBJ2-1	-	16	TRBD1	CSAYTPGQRTYNEQFF	TGCAGTGCGTACACCCCGGGACAGAGAACCTACAATGAGCAGTTCTTC
TRBV7-2	TRBJ2-5	-	14	TRBD1	CASSLATGGNEQYF	TGTGCCAGCAGCTTAGCCACAGGGGGCAATGAGCAGTACTTC
TRBV7-9	TRBJ2-1	once	16	-	CASTSFRGAVINEQFF	TGTGCCAGTACCTCCTTTCGGGGGGCGGTGATCAATGAGCAGTTCTTC
TRBV3-1	TRBJ2-5	-	15	TRBD2	CASSQGETSGETQYF	TGTGCCAGCAGCCAAGGGGAGACTAGCGGCGAGACCCAGTACTTC
TRBV20-1	TRBJ2-3	-	13	-	CSAARTETDTQYF	TGCAGTGCTGCCCGGACTGAAACAGATACGCAGTATTTT
TRBV9	TRBJ2-3	-	14	-	CASTKDSSTDTQYF	TGTGCCAGCACCAAGGACAGTAGCACAGATACGCAGTATTTT
TRBV12-3/TRBV12-4	TRBJ1-6	-	14	TRBD1	CVSSLDRGFSPLHF	TGTGTCAGCAGTTTGGACAGGGGATTTTCACCCCTCCACTTT
TRBV27	TRBJ2-7	-	18	TRBD1	CASSDITTGTGRIYEQYF	TGTGCCAGCAGCGACATAACGACCGGGACAGGGCGGATTTACGAGCAGTACTTC
TRBV18	TRBJ1-4	many	14	-	CASSPGATNEKLFF	TGTGCCAGCTCACCAGGAGCAACTAATGAAAAACTGTTTTTT
TRBV28	TRBJ2-7	few	12	-	CASSGRPYEQYF	TGTGCCAGCAGTGGAAGACCCTACGAGCAGTACTTC
TRBV7-2	TRBJ1-1	-	15	-	CASSLAGGGSTEAFF	TGTGCCAGCAGCTTAGCGGGGGGAGGTAGCACTGAAGCTTTCTTT
TRBV10-1	TRBJ2-5	few	13	-	CARGKGTNQTQYF	TGCGCCAGGGGAAAAGGGACCAACCAGACCCAGTACTTC
TRBV11-2	TRBJ1-4	few	15	TRBD1	CASTGRGQGDEKLFF	TGTGCCAGCACCGGAAGGGGACAGGGGGATGAAAAACTGTTTTTT
TRBV4-1	TRBJ2-5	few	15	TRBD1	CASSQVWGQGETQYF	TGCGCCAGCAGCCAAGTTTGGGGACAGGGGGAGACCCAGTACTTC
TRBV25-1	TRBJ2-5	-	16	-	CASSPGGTVSGETQYF	TGTGCCAGCAGCCCAGGAGGGACAGTTAGTGGGGAGACCCAGTACTTC
TRBV6-2/TRBV6-3	TRBJ2-7	once	18	-	CASIPTWGGPSLSYEQYF	TGTGCCAGCATTCCCACCTGGGGGGGGCCAAGTCTCTCCTACGAGCAGTACTTC
TRBV14	TRBJ2-7	-	14	-	CASSSPLWAYEQYF	TGTGCCAGCAGCTCCCCGTTATGGGCCTACGAGCAGTACTTC
TRBV20-1	TRBJ2-1	few	13	-	CSARPSADNEQFF	TGCAGTGCTAGACCCAGCGCCGACAATGAGCAGTTCTTC
TRBV3-1	TRBJ2-3	few	12	-	CASSQVGATQYF	TGTGCCAGCAGCCAAGTAGGAGCCACGCAGTATTTT
TRBV10-3	TRBJ2-5	-	14	TRBD2	CAIRVSGRDETQYF	TGTGCCATCAGGGTTAGCGGGAGGGATGAGACCCAGTACTTC
TRBV4-2	TRBJ2-3	few	19	TRBD2	CASSPRGAGGIKGTDTQYF	TGTGCCAGCAGCCCCAGAGGAGCGGGGGGAATTAAGGGCACAGATACGCAGTATTTT